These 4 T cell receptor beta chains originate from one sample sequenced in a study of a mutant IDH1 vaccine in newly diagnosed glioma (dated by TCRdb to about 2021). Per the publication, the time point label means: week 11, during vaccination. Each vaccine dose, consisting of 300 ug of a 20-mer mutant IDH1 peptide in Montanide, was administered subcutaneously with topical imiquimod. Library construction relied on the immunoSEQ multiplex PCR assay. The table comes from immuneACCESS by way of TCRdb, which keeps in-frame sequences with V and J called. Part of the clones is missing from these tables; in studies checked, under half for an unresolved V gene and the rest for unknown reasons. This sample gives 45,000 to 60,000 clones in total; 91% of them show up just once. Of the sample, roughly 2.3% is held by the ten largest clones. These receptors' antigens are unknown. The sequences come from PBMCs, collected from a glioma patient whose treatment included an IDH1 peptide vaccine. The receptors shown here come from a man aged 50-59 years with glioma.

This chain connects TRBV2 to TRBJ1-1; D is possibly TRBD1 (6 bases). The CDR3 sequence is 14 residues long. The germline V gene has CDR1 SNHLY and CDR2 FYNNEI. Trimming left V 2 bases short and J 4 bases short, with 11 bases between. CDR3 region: CASSERGRGTEAFF. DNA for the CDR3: TGTGCCAGCAGTGAACGGGGGCGGGGCACTGAAGCTTTCTTT.

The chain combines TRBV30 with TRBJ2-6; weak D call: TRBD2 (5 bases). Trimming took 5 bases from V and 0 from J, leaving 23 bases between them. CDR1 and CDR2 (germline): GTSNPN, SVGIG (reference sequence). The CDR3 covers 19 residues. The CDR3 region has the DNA TGTGCCTGGGGCGGGCCAACCGGGCGGGCCCGCTCTGGGGCCAACGTCCTGACTTTC. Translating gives CAWGGPTGRARSGANVLTF.

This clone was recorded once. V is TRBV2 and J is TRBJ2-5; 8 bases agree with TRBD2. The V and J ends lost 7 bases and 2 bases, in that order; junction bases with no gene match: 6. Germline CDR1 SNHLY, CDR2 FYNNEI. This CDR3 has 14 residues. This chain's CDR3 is CASTKQREQETQYF. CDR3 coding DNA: TGTGCCAGCACCAAACAGCGGGAGCAAGAGACCCAGTACTTC.

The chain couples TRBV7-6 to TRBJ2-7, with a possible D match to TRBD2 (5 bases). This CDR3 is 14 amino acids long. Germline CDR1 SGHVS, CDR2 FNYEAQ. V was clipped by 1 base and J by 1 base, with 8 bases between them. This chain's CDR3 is CASSLDWESYEQYF. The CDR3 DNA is TGTGCCAGCAGCTTAGATTGGGAGTCCTACGAGCAGTACTTC. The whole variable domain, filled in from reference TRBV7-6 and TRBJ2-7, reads GAGVSQSPRYKVTKRGQDVALRCDPISGHVSLYWYRQALGQGPEFLTYFNYEAQQDKSGLPNDRFSAERPEGSISTLTIQRTEQRDSAMYRCASSLDWESYEQYFGPGTRLTVT.